These T cell receptor beta chains were read from a single sample in a study of T cells in Graves' hyperthyroidism and ophthalmopathy. TCRdb fed the multiplex PCR reads into MiXCR, producing one record per CDR3 protein. This sample has a few hundred thousand distinct CDR3 sequences; around 13% occur once, and the top ten carry about 37%. The specimen was blood. The receptors come from a woman in her thirties or forties with Graves' ophthalmopathy. Both conserved end residues are part of each CDR3. Each record gives: J gene, clone size, V gene, D gene, CDR3 DNA, CDR3 protein. The D gene is left open where the match is weak. Only part of the rows carry a size: once, few, many, or a class if the clone is expanded.

j_call: TRBJ2-2; clone_size: NA; v_call: TRBV24-1; d_call: TRBD1; cdr3_nt: TGTGCCACCAGTGATTTTTCAGGGGGCAACACCGGGGAGCTGTTTTTT; cdr3_aa: CATSDFSGGNTGELFF
j_call: TRBJ1-2; clone_size: many; v_call: TRBV28; d_call: NA; cdr3_nt: TGTGCCAGCAGTTTATCCCTCCCCTTACAGGTCGACACCTTC; cdr3_aa: CASSLSLPLQVDTF
j_call: TRBJ2-1; clone_size: many; v_call: TRBV10-3; d_call: TRBD2; cdr3_nt: TGTGCCATCAGTGAGGAGCGGGGGACGGGAGAGCAGTTCTTC; cdr3_aa: CAISEERGTGEQFF
j_call: TRBJ2-7; clone_size: many; v_call: TRBV3-1; d_call: NA; cdr3_nt: TGCGCCAGCAGCCAAGCCGGGTACGAGCAGTACTTC; cdr3_aa: CASSQAGYEQYF
j_call: TRBJ2-1; clone_size: many; v_call: TRBV6-1; d_call: TRBD1; cdr3_nt: TGTGCCAGCAGTCCGGGACAGGGTTTGTTCTTC; cdr3_aa: CASSPGQGLFF
j_call: TRBJ1-2; clone_size: many; v_call: TRBV20-1; d_call: NA; cdr3_nt: TGCAGTGCCCCAGGAACAGGAGGTGGCTACACCTTC; cdr3_aa: CSAPGTGGGYTF
j_call: TRBJ1-1; clone_size: many; v_call: TRBV27; d_call: TRBD1; cdr3_nt: TGTGCCAGCAGTGCGCGTACGACAGGGGGAACTGAAGCTTTCTTT; cdr3_aa: CASSARTTGGTEAFF
j_call: TRBJ2-5; clone_size: few; v_call: TRBV5-6; d_call: NA; cdr3_nt: TGTGCCAGCAGCTTGTATGGTCGGCCATCTGCTATCCAAGAGACCCAGTACTTC; cdr3_aa: CASSLYGRPSAIQETQYF
j_call: TRBJ1-2; clone_size: many; v_call: TRBV7-9; d_call: NA; cdr3_nt: TGTGCCAGCAGCTTAGGATACTATGGCTACACCTTC; cdr3_aa: CASSLGYYGYTF
j_call: TRBJ2-5; clone_size: NA; v_call: TRBV7-2; d_call: NA; cdr3_nt: TGTGCCAGCAGCTTTTTCGGGGATACCCAGTACTTC; cdr3_aa: CASSFFGDTQYF
j_call: TRBJ1-2; clone_size: NA; v_call: TRBV6-1; d_call: NA; cdr3_nt: TGTGCCAGCAGAAGGGACCAAGCGGACTATGGCTACACCTTC; cdr3_aa: CASRRDQADYGYTF
j_call: TRBJ1-1; clone_size: many; v_call: TRBV2; d_call: TRBD1; cdr3_nt: TGTGCCAGCAATCCGGGACAGGGGGCTACTGAAGCTTTCTTT; cdr3_aa: CASNPGQGATEAFF
j_call: TRBJ1-1; clone_size: many; v_call: TRBV19; d_call: TRBD1; cdr3_nt: TGTGCCAGTAGTCCCGACAGGGGCTATGGCACTGAAGCTTTCTTT; cdr3_aa: CASSPDRGYGTEAFF
j_call: TRBJ2-1; clone_size: many; v_call: TRBV24-1; d_call: TRBD2; cdr3_nt: TGTGCCACCAGTGATTTTGGTCCTAGCGGTTACAATGAGCAGTTCTTC; cdr3_aa: CATSDFGPSGYNEQFF
j_call: TRBJ1-2; clone_size: NA; v_call: TRBV11-3; d_call: NA; cdr3_nt: TGTGCCAGCAGCCCTACAGGGAATTCCTATGGCTACACCTTC; cdr3_aa: CASSPTGNSYGYTF
j_call: TRBJ2-7; clone_size: many; v_call: TRBV20-1; d_call: TRBD2; cdr3_nt: TGCAGTGCCGGGGGGGGTTCAACGGCGGGGGAGCAGTACTTC; cdr3_aa: CSAGGGSTAGEQYF
j_call: TRBJ2-1; clone_size: NA; v_call: TRBV9; d_call: NA; cdr3_nt: TGTGCCAGCAGCGCACGGGGGGCCTCCTACAATGAGCAGTTCTTC; cdr3_aa: CASSARGASYNEQFF
j_call: TRBJ2-1; clone_size: few; v_call: TRBV4-1; d_call: TRBD2; cdr3_nt: TGCGCCAGCAGCCAATACCTAGCGGGAGCTGAAAGCAATGAGCAGTTCTTC; cdr3_aa: CASSQYLAGAESNEQFF
j_call: TRBJ2-3; clone_size: few; v_call: TRBV14; d_call: TRBD1; cdr3_nt: TGTGCCAGCAGCCAAGGCCGGACAGGCTCCGTCACAGATACGCAGTATTTT; cdr3_aa: CASSQGRTGSVTDTQYF
j_call: TRBJ1-1; clone_size: few; v_call: TRBV10-1; d_call: NA; cdr3_nt: TGCGCCAGCAGTGAGTCCTGGGAGACAGCTGAAGCTTTCTTT; cdr3_aa: CASSESWETAEAFF
j_call: TRBJ2-1; clone_size: few; v_call: TRBV4-1; d_call: NA; cdr3_nt: TGCGCCAGCAGGGCCGGGACCGCGAGCTCCTACAATGAGCAGTTCTTC; cdr3_aa: CASRAGTASSYNEQFF
j_call: TRBJ2-2; clone_size: NA; v_call: TRBV5-1; d_call: NA; cdr3_nt: TGCGCCAGCAGGGCGGTGTTGGGTATCGGGGAGCTGTTTTTT; cdr3_aa: CASRAVLGIGELFF
j_call: TRBJ2-1; clone_size: many; v_call: TRBV3-1; d_call: TRBD1; cdr3_nt: TGTGCCAGCAGCCAAGACACTGGGACAGGGAACAATGAGCAGTTCTTC; cdr3_aa: CASSQDTGTGNNEQFF
j_call: TRBJ2-3; clone_size: few; v_call: TRBV19; d_call: TRBD1; cdr3_nt: TGTGCCAGTAGTTCGGACAGGGGTATCACAGATACGCAGTATTTT; cdr3_aa: CASSSDRGITDTQYF
j_call: TRBJ2-2; clone_size: many; v_call: TRBV24-1; d_call: NA; cdr3_nt: TGTGCCACCAGTGCGACCCCGAGGCAGTGGGAGCTGTTTTTT; cdr3_aa: CATSATPRQWELFF
j_call: TRBJ1-2; clone_size: many; v_call: TRBV12-3/TRBV12-4; d_call: NA; cdr3_nt: TGTGCCAGCAGTTTGCTCGGAGGGTATGGCTACACCTTC; cdr3_aa: CASSLLGGYGYTF
j_call: TRBJ1-4; clone_size: NA; v_call: TRBV2; d_call: NA; cdr3_nt: TGTGCCAGCAGAGCGGGTGGCAGGGTTAATGAAAAACTGTTTTTT; cdr3_aa: CASRAGGRVNEKLFF
j_call: TRBJ1-3; clone_size: many; v_call: TRBV28; d_call: NA; cdr3_nt: TGTGCCAGCAGTTTACCGGGGACCGGAAACACCATATATTTT; cdr3_aa: CASSLPGTGNTIYF
j_call: TRBJ2-7; clone_size: many; v_call: TRBV12-3/TRBV12-4; d_call: TRBD2; cdr3_nt: TGTGCCAGCATGGGGATAGCGGGGCCAACGGGCTCCTACGAGCAGTACTTC; cdr3_aa: CASMGIAGPTGSYEQYF
j_call: TRBJ1-3; clone_size: few; v_call: TRBV20-1; d_call: TRBD1; cdr3_nt: TGCAGTGCTAGTACCTCGGACAGGATGACTTCTGGAAACACCATATATTTT; cdr3_aa: CSASTSDRMTSGNTIYF
j_call: TRBJ1-1; clone_size: many; v_call: TRBV18; d_call: NA; cdr3_nt: TGTGCCAGCTCACCCCTCCGCGACACTGAAGCTTTCTTT; cdr3_aa: CASSPLRDTEAFF
j_call: TRBJ2-6; clone_size: few; v_call: TRBV19; d_call: TRBD1; cdr3_nt: TGTGCCAGTAGTAGACAGGGTTCCAACGTCCTGACTTTC; cdr3_aa: CASSRQGSNVLTF
j_call: TRBJ2-5; clone_size: few; v_call: TRBV4-2; d_call: TRBD2; cdr3_nt: TGTGCCAGCAGCCAAGATCGGTCGGGGGCTAGCGGGGGAGCTTCGGAGACCCAGTACTTC; cdr3_aa: CASSQDRSGASGGASETQYF
j_call: TRBJ2-5; clone_size: many; v_call: TRBV20-1; d_call: TRBD2; cdr3_nt: TGCAGTGCTCCCCACGGGGGGAGGGAGACCCAGTACTTC; cdr3_aa: CSAPHGGRETQYF
j_call: TRBJ2-2; clone_size: few; v_call: TRBV27; d_call: TRBD1; cdr3_nt: TGTGCCAGCAGGGACTCGGGACAGGGTGAACGGGCCGGGGAGCTGTTTTTT; cdr3_aa: CASRDSGQGERAGELFF
j_call: TRBJ1-5; clone_size: few; v_call: TRBV6-1; d_call: NA; cdr3_nt: TGTGCCAGCAGTGAACTCTTGGGAGGGGTAGGACAGCCCCAGCATTTT; cdr3_aa: CASSELLGGVGQPQHF
j_call: TRBJ2-1; clone_size: many; v_call: TRBV6-1; d_call: NA; cdr3_nt: TGTGCCAGCAGTGAGGGGCTAGCGATCTACAATGAGCAGTTCTTC; cdr3_aa: CASSEGLAIYNEQFF
j_call: TRBJ2-1; clone_size: few; v_call: TRBV12-3/TRBV12-4; d_call: NA; cdr3_nt: TGTGCCAGCAGTTTCCGGGGAATCTATGAGCAGTTCTTC; cdr3_aa: CASSFRGIYEQFF
j_call: TRBJ1-2; clone_size: many; v_call: TRBV7-9; d_call: NA; cdr3_nt: TGTGCCATTACGGACGGCACCCTCTATGGCTACACCTTC; cdr3_aa: CAITDGTLYGYTF
j_call: TRBJ2-5; clone_size: many; v_call: TRBV20-1; d_call: NA; cdr3_nt: TGCAGTGCTGAACCTCAGGGACCGAACCAGTACTTC; cdr3_aa: CSAEPQGPNQYF
j_call: TRBJ2-3; clone_size: many; v_call: TRBV14; d_call: NA; cdr3_nt: TGTGCCAGCAGCCAAGATCTAAGGAATACGCAGTATTTT; cdr3_aa: CASSQDLRNTQYF
j_call: TRBJ2-1; clone_size: many; v_call: TRBV15; d_call: TRBD2; cdr3_nt: TGTGCCACCAGCAGAGGGACTAGCGGAACTATTGAGCAGTTCTTC; cdr3_aa: CATSRGTSGTIEQFF
j_call: TRBJ2-1; clone_size: many; v_call: TRBV7-2; d_call: NA; cdr3_nt: TGTGCCAGCAGCGTAAGCCGGGCATACAATGAGCAGTTCTTC; cdr3_aa: CASSVSRAYNEQFF
j_call: TRBJ2-7; clone_size: many; v_call: TRBV20-1; d_call: TRBD2; cdr3_nt: TGCAGTGCTAGAACGACCGGGACTACCTCTTCCTACGAGCAGTACTTC; cdr3_aa: CSARTTGTTSSYEQYF
j_call: TRBJ1-1; clone_size: many; v_call: TRBV5-1; d_call: NA; cdr3_nt: TGCGCCAGCAGCTTAACCTTTGGTGAAGCTTTCTTT; cdr3_aa: CASSLTFGEAFF
j_call: TRBJ1-5; clone_size: NA; v_call: TRBV6-6; d_call: NA; cdr3_nt: TGTGCCAGCAGTTACTCGCGAGTTAATAGCAATCAGCCCCAGCATTTT; cdr3_aa: CASSYSRVNSNQPQHF
j_call: TRBJ2-1; clone_size: NA; v_call: TRBV28; d_call: TRBD2; cdr3_nt: TGTGCCAGCAACATACCTAGCGGGAGGGGCAATGAGCAGTTCTTC; cdr3_aa: CASNIPSGRGNEQFF
j_call: TRBJ1-4; clone_size: few; v_call: TRBV30; d_call: TRBD1; cdr3_nt: TGTGCCTGGAGTCTCGGGACAGGGTCCCAATGGGAAAAACTGTTTTTT; cdr3_aa: CAWSLGTGSQWEKLFF
j_call: TRBJ2-2; clone_size: once; v_call: TRBV20-1; d_call: NA; cdr3_nt: TGCAGTGCTCGGCAGCTAGTAGGGGAGCTGTTTTTT; cdr3_aa: CSARQLVGELFF
j_call: TRBJ2-3; clone_size: NA; v_call: TRBV10-3; d_call: NA; cdr3_nt: TGTGCCATCAGTGAGTCGGGTAGGGGTACAGATACGCAGTATTTT; cdr3_aa: CAISESGRGTDTQYF
j_call: TRBJ1-5; clone_size: few; v_call: TRBV28; d_call: NA; cdr3_nt: TGTGCCAGCAGTCAGGGTTCGGGGGATAGCAATCAGCCCCAGCATTTT; cdr3_aa: CASSQGSGDSNQPQHF
j_call: TRBJ2-7; clone_size: many; v_call: TRBV2; d_call: TRBD1; cdr3_nt: TGTGCCAGCAAAGGGACAGGTTGGATTTACGAGCAGTACTTC; cdr3_aa: CASKGTGWIYEQYF
j_call: TRBJ2-4; clone_size: NA; v_call: TRBV15; d_call: NA; cdr3_nt: TGTGCCACCAGCAGAGCTAGAAGCGGACTAGCCAAAAACATTCAGTACTTC; cdr3_aa: CATSRARSGLAKNIQYF